This T cell receptor (beta chain) is drawn from a study of cytomegalovirus exposure and HLA in healthy donors. For the study at large: The study's early data release held roughly 90 million unique TCRs from HLA-typed donors.

General study findings and limits: Reports indicate that TCR beta sequences accurately predicted the HLA-A and HLA-B alleles of most subjects. Within a later analysis, the majority of CMV-associated TCR beta chains appeared HLA-restricted.

Healthy bone marrow donors made up the cohort. The PCR had 60 Vbeta and 13 Jbeta primers. Profiled with immunoSEQ multiplex PCR; TCRdb holds only in-frame clones, not every one. The repertoire includes some 98,000 clones, roughly a tenth of them detected once, and roughly 4.7% sits in the top ten. The V end lost 3 bases, the J end lost 4 bases, and 8 bases lay between the germline ends. The CDR3 extends over 12 amino acids. From germline, CDR1 is SGHDT and CDR2 YYEEEE. Note on this clone: No antigen is known for it. The same CDR3 arises from other DNA sequences in this sample as well.

Sequencing used PBMCs. This receptor was taken from a man over 45 in good health and CMV-seropositive. The chain has TRBV5-6 and TRBJ2-7, with no clear D. The CDR3 sequence: CASSSHTYEQYF. The CDR3, as DNA: TGTGCCAGCAGCTCACACACGTACGAGCAGTACTTC. The complete variable domain, with remaining parts taken from reference TRBV5-6 and TRBJ2-7, reads DAGVTQSPTHLIKTRGQQVTLRCSPKSGHDTVSWYQQALGQGPQFIFQYYEEEERQRGNFPDRFSGHQFPNYSSELNVNALLLGDSALYLCASSSHTYEQYFGPGTRLTVT.